Shown below are 28 T cell receptor beta chains from a single sample sequenced in a study of T cells in Graves' hyperthyroidism and ophthalmopathy. Researchers amplified the TCR beta CDR3 regions from RNA transcripts. With the HTBI primer set, the TCR CDR3 went through a first round of RT-PCR. MiXCR, applied by TCRdb to the multiplex PCR reads, yields one record per CDR3 protein. The sample lists fewer than 600,000 distinct CDR3 sequences, approximately 15% seen once, with 14% in the top ten. Sequenced: blood. All receptors derive from a woman aged 40-49 years with Graves' hyperthyroidism.

This clonotype was recorded many times. The CDR3 region has the DNA TGTGCCACCAGTGATTCTGGACGCGGCTACACCTTC. Amino acid sequence: CATSDSGRGYTF. The chain couples TRBV24-1 to TRBJ1-2, with D unclear. There are 12 residues in the CDR3. CDR1 is KGHDR and CDR2 is SFDVKD in the germline V gene. The V end lost 2 bases, the J end lost 8 bases, and 8 bases lay between the germline ends.

The chain is built from TRBV19 and TRBJ2-1, with TRBD2 matching 7 bases. CDR1 and CDR2 (germline): LNHDA, SQIVND (reference sequence). The CDR3 has 15 amino acids. The J segment lost 1 base and the V segment lost 5 bases, leaving 5 bases of the junction unmatched. DNA of the CDR3: TGTGCCAGTAGTCCTAGCGGAGCGTCCTACAATGAGCAGTTCTTC. Protein product: CASSPSGASYNEQFF.

This clonotype was seen ten or more times. The chain has TRBV29-1 and TRBJ1-4, with 7 positions matching TRBD1. The CDR3 spans 13 residues. The germline gives CDR1 SQVTM, CDR2 ANQGSEA. J was trimmed by 6 bases and V by 6 bases; bases with no gene match: 7. The CDR3 protein is CSVSGTVDEKLFF. In nucleotides, the CDR3 is TGCAGCGTCTCTGGGACAGTTGATGAAAAACTGTTTTTT.

Many counts were recorded for this clonotype. This chain connects TRBV28 to TRBJ1-1; 7 bases are shared with TRBD1. This CDR3 has 17 amino acids. Trimming took 0 bases from V and 4 from J; bases not matched to a gene: 11. Per the germline V gene, CDR1 is MDHEN and CDR2 is SYDVKM. The CDR3 spells CASSLWSNFAGGTEAFF. DNA for the CDR3: TGTGCCAGCAGTTTATGGAGTAATTTTGCAGGGGGCACTGAAGCTTTCTTT. Full variable domain (rest looked up from reference TRBV28 and TRBJ1-1): DVKVTQSSRYLVKRTGEKVFLECVQDMDHENMFWYRQDPGLGLRLIYFSYDVKMKEKGDIPEGYSVSREKKERFSLILESASTNQTSMYLCASSLWSNFAGGTEAFFGQGTRLTVV.

The rearrangement links TRBV12-5 to TRBJ2-2; D gene unclear. V was clipped by 2 bases and J by 4 bases, with 8 bases between them. The CDR3 is 14 residues long. Germline V gene lookup returns CDR1 LGHNT and CDR2 FRNRAP. CDR3 coding DNA: TGTGCTAGTGGTTTGTCTGCGATCACCGGGGAGCTGTTTTTT. Residues: CASGLSAITGELFF.

This clonotype was seen many times. V is TRBV5-1 and J is TRBJ2-7; D gene ambiguous. V lost 3 bases and J 2 bases, leaving 12 bases between the germline ends. Germline values: CDR1 SGHRS, CDR2 YFSETQ. The CDR3 loop spans 14 amino acids. The CDR3 here is CASSSSGQTYEQYF. CDR3 DNA sequence: TGCGCCAGCAGCTCTTCTGGCCAAACCTACGAGCAGTACTTC.

This rearrangement joins TRBV7-9 to TRBJ2-5, with D perhaps TRBD1 or TRBD2 (5 bases each). Germline assignment: CDR1 SEHNR and CDR2 FQNEAQ (reference sequence). V gave up 6 bases and J gave up 2 bases, with 19 bases separating them. The CDR3 extends over 16 amino acids. CDR3 in amino acids: CASRHQGPTLQETQYF. The CDR3 DNA reads as TGTGCCAGCAGACACCAGGGACCGACGTTACAAGAGACCCAGTACTTC.

The rearrangement links TRBV6-1 to TRBJ2-3; 8 positions match TRBD1. CDR1 is MNHNS, CDR2 SASEGT, per germline. This CDR3 spans 15 amino acids. V shed 5 bases, J shed 2 bases, and the junction held 6 bases outside the gene matches. The CDR3 spells CASSFGQGYTDTQYF. DNA for the CDR3: TGTGCCAGCAGTTTCGGACAGGGTTACACAGATACGCAGTATTTT.

In this sample, this clonotype turned up many times. V gene TRBV28 combines with J gene TRBJ2-5; the match to TRBD1 covers 9 bases. The germline gives CDR1 MDHEN, CDR2 SYDVKM. The CDR3 is 18 residues long. Trimming took 5 bases from V and 5 from J; bases not matched to a gene: 18. The CDR3 DNA sequence: TGTGCCAGCAGTCCCCCACATTGGGGGACAGGGTTGGGGGAGACCCAGTACTTC. Protein sequence: CASSPPHWGTGLGETQYF.

The V call is TRBV9, the J call TRBJ2-3; 15 positions match TRBD2. With V trimmed by 7 bases and J by 1 base, 4 bases remained unmatched. Germline-derived CDR1 and CDR2 are SGDLS and YYNGEE. This CDR3 is built from 16 residues. The CDR3 coding sequence is TGTGCCAGCGCGGGACTAGCGGGAGGAGGCACAGATACGCAGTATTTT. It specifies CASAGLAGGGTDTQYF.

The chain links TRBV19 to TRBJ1-2; 7 positions match TRBD1. Trimming at V came to 9 bases and at J to 5 bases, leaving 12 bases not matched to a gene. CDR1 and CDR2 from the germline V gene are LNHDA and SQIVND (reference sequence). CDR3 size: 14 residues. In DNA, the CDR3 is TGTGCCAGCTCCTCAGGGGGTAAGGGGTATGGCTACACCTTC. Protein sequence: CASSSGGKGYGYTF.

In this sample, this clonotype turned up a few times. The rearrangement links TRBV12-3 or TRBV12-4 to TRBJ2-7; TRBD1 matches at 11 bases. This CDR3 spans 15 amino acids. The V and J ends lost 5 bases and 4 bases, in that order; junction bases with no gene match: 7. CDR3 region: CASSTGTGGGYEQYF. For the CDR3, the DNA is TGTGCCAGCAGTACCGGGACAGGGGGAGGGTACGAGCAGTACTTC.

This clonotype was picked up many times. The J gene is TRBJ2-1, the V gene TRBV28; D unclear. The V end lost 1 base, the J end lost 0 bases, and 7 bases lay between the germline ends. This CDR3 is 15 amino acids long. Germline assignment: CDR1 MDHEN and CDR2 SYDVKM. The CDR3 DNA follows: TGTGCCAGCAGTTTATCTAGGAGCTCCTACAATGAGCAGTTCTTC. As protein: CASSLSRSSYNEQFF.

This clonotype showed up many times. The rearrangement uses TRBV11-2 and TRBJ2-4, with D maybe TRBD2 (6 bases). The V end was cut by 3 bases, the J end by 1 base, with 13 bases between. CDR3 length: 16 amino acids. The germline gives CDR1 SGHAT, CDR2 FQNNGV. CDR3 nucleotides: TGTGCCAGCAGCTTGGACGGAGGGGTGGCCAAAAACATTCAGTACTTC. Amino acids: CASSLDGGVAKNIQYF.

This clonotype appeared many times. The chain couples TRBV10-3 to TRBJ1-2; no definite D call. Per germline, CDR1 ENHRY and CDR2 SYGVKD. The CDR3 sequence is 13 residues long. Trimming shortened V by 3 bases and J by 4 bases, and 9 bases separated the two germline ends. DNA of the CDR3: TGTGCCATCAGTGACGGGCACAGCTATGGCTACACCTTC. Translation: CAISDGHSYGYTF.

This clonotype was detected ten times or more. This rearrangement joins TRBV15 to TRBJ2-7; 8 bases are shared with TRBD1. This CDR3 region has 16 residues. Germline V gene lookup returns CDR1 LNHNV and CDR2 YYDKDF (reference sequence). J gave up 4 bases and V 3 bases, and 11 bases lay outside the gene matches. The CDR3 bases are TGTGCCACCAGCAGGGAAAACTCCGGGACAGGTTACGAGCAGTACTTC. Its translation is CATSRENSGTGYEQYF.

Many counts were recorded for this clonotype. The chain carries TRBV7-9 and TRBJ2-1, with TRBD2 matching over 7 bases. CDR1 and CDR2 (germline): SEHNR, FQNEAQ (reference sequence). The CDR3 loop spans 15 amino acids. The ends lost 5 bases at V and 9 bases at J; junction bases unmatched: 13. The CDR3 sequence: CASSRTSGVNSEQFF. As DNA, the CDR3 is TGTGCCAGCAGCCGAACCAGCGGGGTAAATTCTGAGCAGTTCTTC.

This clonotype was counted many times. The chain carries TRBV5-1 and TRBJ2-3; unclear D gene. The germline V gene has CDR1 SGHRS and CDR2 YFSETQ. V lost 2 bases and J 2 bases, leaving 12 bases between the germline ends. The CDR3 sequence is 15 residues long. CDR3 loop: CASSFGGRNTDTQYF. CDR3 DNA: TGCGCCAGCAGCTTCGGTGGCAGAAACACAGATACGCAGTATTTT.

This clonotype occurred many times. V and J are TRBV6-1 and TRBJ2-3; 10 bases are a match to TRBD2. V was pared by 5 bases and J by 0 bases, with 8 bases of the junction left unmatched. This CDR3 contains 17 residues. Germline CDR1 and CDR2: MNHNS and SASEGT. CDR3 nucleotides: TGTGCCAGCAGTTCCACGATAGCGGGGGGTAGCACAGATACGCAGTATTTT. Residues: CASSSTIAGGSTDTQYF.

This clonotype was observed many times. The CDR3 loop is CASNRGDTGELFF. The CDR3 DNA follows: TGTGCCAGCAACCGGGGGGACACCGGGGAGCTGTTTTTT. V and J are TRBV6-2 or TRBV6-3 and TRBJ2-2, with 7 bases fitting TRBD2. This CDR3 is 13 amino acids long. Trimming removed 7 bases from V and 3 bases from J; junction bases left unmatched: 2. Germline V gives CDR1 MNHEY, CDR2 SVGEGT.

This clonotype was detected a few times. The chain employs TRBV20-1 and TRBJ2-3; TRBD1 or TRBD2 may be the D gene (5 bases each). V lost 3 bases, J lost 0 bases, and 13 bases lay in between. The CDR3 is 15 amino acids. Germline CDR1 and CDR2: DFQATT and SNEGSKA (reference sequence). The chain's CDR3 is CSARIRDLSTDTQYF. The CDR3, as DNA: TGCAGTGCTAGGATCCGGGACCTTAGCACAGATACGCAGTATTTT.

This clonotype was observed a handful of times. The chain combines TRBV18 with TRBJ1-2; TRBD1 matches at 7 bases. The CDR3 contains 14 residues. With 3 bases clipped from V and 2 bases from J, the junction kept 3 bases outside the gene matches. Germline lookup yields CDR1 KGHSH and CDR2 LQKENI. The CDR3 reads CASSPYRGNYGYTF. In DNA form, the CDR3 reads TGTGCCAGCTCACCGTACAGGGGAAACTATGGCTACACCTTC. Full variable domain (outside the CDR3, taken from reference TRBV18 and TRBJ1-2): NAGVMQNPRHLVRRRGQEARLRCSPMKGHSHVYWYRQLPEEGLKFMVYLQKENIIDESGMPKERFSAEFPKEGPSILRIQQVVRGDSAAYFCASSPYRGNYGYTFGSGTRLTVV.

This clonotype was counted only a few times. This chain links TRBV5-1 with TRBJ1-2, with a weak D call TRBD1 (5 bases). Trimming took 4 bases from V and 4 from J, leaving 17 bases between them. Germline V CDR1 and CDR2: SGHRS, YFSETQ. The CDR3 totals 15 residues. The CDR3 reads CASSAGTVEGYGYTF. Here the CDR3 DNA reads TGCGCCAGCAGCGCCGGGACGGTGGAGGGCTATGGCTACACCTTC.

There are a few counts of this clonotype. V usage is TRBV20-1 and J usage is TRBJ2-7; the match to TRBD2 covers 7 bases. V was clipped by 8 bases and J by 0 bases; unmatched bases: 7. Germline V gene data show CDR1 as DFQATT and CDR2 as SNEGSKA (reference sequence). The length of the CDR3 is 13 residues. The CDR3 DNA follows: TGCAGTAGCTCGGGGACTAACTCCTACGAGCAGTACTTC. Translating gives CSSSGTNSYEQYF.

This clonotype was seen a few times. This chain connects TRBV28 to TRBJ1-5, with TRBD1 identical over 7 bases. V lost 9 bases, J lost 4 bases, and 6 bases stayed unmatched. The CDR3 runs 13 residues. CDR1 and CDR2 (germline): MDHEN, SYDVKM. CDR3 sequence: CASKAGQNQPQHF. The CDR3 DNA follows: TGTGCCAGTAAGGCGGGACAGAATCAGCCCCAGCATTTT. Together with reference TRBV28 and TRBJ1-5, the CDR3 gives the full variable domain: DVKVTQSSRYLVKRTGEKVFLECVQDMDHENMFWYRQDPGLGLRLIYFSYDVKMKEKGDIPEGYSVSREKKERFSLILESASTNQTSMYLCASKAGQNQPQHFGDGTRLSIL.

This clonotype appeared a few times. This chain uses TRBV4-1 with TRBJ2-7; 7 nucleotides agree with TRBD1. V dropped 0 bases and J dropped 2; count of bases not matched to a gene: 10. CDR1 is MGHRA, CDR2 YSYEKL, per germline. The CDR3 has 17 amino acids. CDR3 DNA sequence: TGCGCCAGCAGCCAAGACGCCGGTCGAGGGGGCACCTACGAGCAGTACTTC. This gives the protein CASSQDAGRGGTYEQYF.

This clonotype was counted between two and nine times. The rearrangement uses TRBV6-5 and TRBJ2-1; D possibly corresponds to TRBD2 (6 bases). V lost 2 bases and J lost 0, with 14 bases in between. The CDR3 contains 17 residues. Germline V gene lookup returns CDR1 MNHEY and CDR2 SVGAGI. CDR3 in DNA: TGTGCCAGCAGTTACCCCGCTAGCGTTGGCTCCTACAATGAGCAGTTCTTC. It translates to CASSYPASVGSYNEQFF.

This clonotype was seen repeatedly, ten times or more. The chain combines TRBV2 with TRBJ2-1; D possibly uses TRBD1 or TRBD2 (6 bases each). The CDR3 has 15 amino acids. The V end lost 3 bases, the J end lost 3 bases, and 12 bases lay between the germline ends. CDR1 is SNHLY and CDR2 is FYNNEI in the germline V gene. CDR3 protein: CASSDGRGGYNEQFF. DNA for the CDR3: TGTGCCAGCAGTGATGGCAGGGGAGGCTACAATGAGCAGTTCTTC.